This entry describes one T cell receptor beta chain. The antigen remains unidentified. The record originates from a study of cytomegalovirus exposure and HLA in healthy donors. PCR used 60 Vbeta primers and 13 Jbeta primers. The protocol was immunoSEQ multiplex PCR, while the TCRdb copy is restricted to in-frame clones and leaves out a portion. The top ten clones hold about 4.3% of a sample with 100,000 to 150,000 clones, around three quarters of them seen once. General study findings and limits: Within an earlier analysis, most TCR beta V segments proved productive either about 87% or about 30% of the time. Further analysis, carried out later, found HLA-associated TCR beta chains more clonally expanded than equally common other chains. It was 150 or so TCR beta chains that were listed as cytomegalovirus-associated.

The sequence was collected from a male donor in good health and CMV-seropositive. The sequencing input was PBMCs.

The CDR3 spells CASSYRTSGRSYNEQFF. CDR3 nucleotide sequence: TGTGCCAGCAGCTACCGGACTAGCGGGCGCTCCTACAATGAGCAGTTCTTC. V usage is TRBV9 and J usage is TRBJ2-1, with 11 positions matching TRBD2. CDR1 and CDR2 from the germline V gene are SGDLS and YYNGEE. This CDR3 has 17 residues. V was clipped by 4 bases and J by 0 bases; unmatched bases: 6.